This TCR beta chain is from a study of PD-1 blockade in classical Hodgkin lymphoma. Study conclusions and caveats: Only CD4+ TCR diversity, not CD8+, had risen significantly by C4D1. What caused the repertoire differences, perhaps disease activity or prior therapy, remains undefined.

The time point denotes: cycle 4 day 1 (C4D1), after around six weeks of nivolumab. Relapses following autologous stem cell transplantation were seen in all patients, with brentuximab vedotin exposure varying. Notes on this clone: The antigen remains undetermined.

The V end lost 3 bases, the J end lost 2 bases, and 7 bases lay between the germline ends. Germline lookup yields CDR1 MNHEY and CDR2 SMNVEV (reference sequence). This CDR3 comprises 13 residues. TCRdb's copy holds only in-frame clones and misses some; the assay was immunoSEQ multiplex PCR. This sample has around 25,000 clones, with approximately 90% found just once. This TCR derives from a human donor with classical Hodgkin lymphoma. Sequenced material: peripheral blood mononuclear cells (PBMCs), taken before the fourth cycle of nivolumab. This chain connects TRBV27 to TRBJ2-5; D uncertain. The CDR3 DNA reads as TGTGCCAGCAGTTTCCGCTTACAAGAGACCCAGTACTTC. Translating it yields CASSFRLQETQYF.